These T cell receptor beta chains were read from a single sample in a study of blood T cell repertoires in COVID-19. TCRdb keeps only in-frame clones here, not all; method: immunoSEQ multiplex PCR. The sample lists 300,000 to 400,000 clones; around 87% were seen once. The material sequenced was peripheral blood. These receptors came from a woman between 45 and 60 years old with COVID-19, enrolled during active disease. Both conserved end residues are part of each CDR3. D genes are given only for firm matches.

v_gene	j_gene	d_gene	CDR3nt	CDR3aa
TRBV18	TRBJ2-7	TRBD2	TGTGCCAGCTCACCAGCTAGCGGCAGCTCCTACGAGCAGTACTTC	CASSPASGSSYEQYF
TRBV6-4	TRBJ1-2	-	TGTGCCAGCAGTGACTCGAGCATCGCTGTGGATGGCTACACCTTC	CASSDSSIAVDGYTF
TRBV18	TRBJ1-5	TRBD1	TGTGCCAGCTCACGACAGGGTCCGGATCAGCCCCAGCATTTT	CASSRQGPDQPQHF
TRBV6-5	TRBJ2-3	TRBD1	TGTGCCAGCAGTCGCCGGGACAGGGGCGCAGATACGCAGTATTTT	CASSRRDRGADTQYF
TRBV11-2	TRBJ2-1	TRBD2	TGTGCCAGCAGCTCGAGCGGGAGTTTTGGTTATGAGCAGTTCTTC	CASSSSGSFGYEQFF
TRBV30	TRBJ2-6	-	TGTGCCTGGGGGGGGCGTCCCGACTCTGGGGCCAACGTCCTGACTTTC	CAWGGRPDSGANVLTF
TRBV3-1/TRBV3-2	TRBJ2-1	TRBD2	TGTGCCAGCAGCCGGGACAAAGGGACTAGCGGGAGAGAGGGCCCCTACAATGAGCAGTTCTTC	CASSRDKGTSGREGPYNEQFF
TRBV7-9	TRBJ1-2	-	TGTGCCAGCAGCTTAGGTCAGGGGAACTATGGCTACACCTTC	CASSLGQGNYGYTF
TRBV18	TRBJ1-2	TRBD1	TGTGCCAGCTCACCCTCCTCGGGACAGGGGTTTTTTTATGGCTACACCTTC	CASSPSSGQGFFYGYTF
TRBV6-2/TRBV6-3	TRBJ1-6	TRBD1	TGTGCCAGCAGTCCAAGCCGGGGACAGGTTTATAATTCACCCCTCCACTTT	CASSPSRGQVYNSPLHF
TRBV29-1	TRBJ2-2	-	TGCAGCGTTGTGGAGGCAAACACCGGGGAGCTGTTTTTT	CSVVEANTGELFF